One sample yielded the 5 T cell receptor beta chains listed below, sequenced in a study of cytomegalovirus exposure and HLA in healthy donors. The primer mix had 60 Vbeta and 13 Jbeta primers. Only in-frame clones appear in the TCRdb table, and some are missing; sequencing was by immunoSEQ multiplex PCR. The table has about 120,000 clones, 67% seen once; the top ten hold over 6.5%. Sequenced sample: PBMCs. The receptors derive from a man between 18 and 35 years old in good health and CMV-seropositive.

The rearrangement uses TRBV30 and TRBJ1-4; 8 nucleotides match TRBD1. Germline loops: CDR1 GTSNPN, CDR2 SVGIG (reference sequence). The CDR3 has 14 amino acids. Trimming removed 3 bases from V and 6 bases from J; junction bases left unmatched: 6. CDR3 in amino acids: CAWSRGQGDEKLFF. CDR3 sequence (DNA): TGTGCCTGGAGCCGTGGACAGGGAGATGAAAAACTGTTTTTT.

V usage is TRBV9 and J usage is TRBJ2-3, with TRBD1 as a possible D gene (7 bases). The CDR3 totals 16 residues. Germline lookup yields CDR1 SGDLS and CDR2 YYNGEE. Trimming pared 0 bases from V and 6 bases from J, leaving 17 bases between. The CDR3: CASSVDQQGGQDTQYF. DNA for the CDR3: TGTGCCAGCAGCGTAGACCAGCAGGGGGGACAGGATACGCAGTATTTT.

The CDR3 loop is CASSGSSAPLHF. For the CDR3, the DNA is TGTGCCAGCAGCGGATCTTCGGCACCCCTCCACTTT. The chain couples TRBV9 to TRBJ1-6; D remains ambiguous. CDR3 length: 12 amino acids. The germline gives CDR1 SGDLS, CDR2 YYNGEE. V was clipped by 3 bases and J by 11 bases, with 9 bases between them.

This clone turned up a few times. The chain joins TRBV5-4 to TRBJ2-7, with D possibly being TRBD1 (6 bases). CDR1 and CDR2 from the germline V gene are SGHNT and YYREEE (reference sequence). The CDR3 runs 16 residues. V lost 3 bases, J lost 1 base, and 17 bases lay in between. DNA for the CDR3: TGTGCCAGCAGCTCGACAGGCTTCTTACCGTCCTACGAGCAGTACGTC. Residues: CASSSTGFLPSYEQYV.

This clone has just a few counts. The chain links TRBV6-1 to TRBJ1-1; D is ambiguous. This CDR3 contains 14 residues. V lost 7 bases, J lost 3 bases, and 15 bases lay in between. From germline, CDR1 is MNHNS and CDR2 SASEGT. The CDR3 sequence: CASKGWVDYTEAFF. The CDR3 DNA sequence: TGTGCCAGCAAAGGGTGGGTGGACTACACTGAAGCTTTCTTT.